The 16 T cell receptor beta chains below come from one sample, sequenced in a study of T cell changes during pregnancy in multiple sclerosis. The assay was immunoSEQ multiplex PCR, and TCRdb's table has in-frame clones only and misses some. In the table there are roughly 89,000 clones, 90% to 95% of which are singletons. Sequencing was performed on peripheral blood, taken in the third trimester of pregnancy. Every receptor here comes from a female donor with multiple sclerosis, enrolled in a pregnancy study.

CDR3 protein: CASSLAGSREQYF. DNA of the CDR3: TGTGCCAGCAGTCTAGCGGGGTCACGAGAGCAGTACTTC. The chain couples TRBV7-2 to TRBJ2-7, with 9 positions matching TRBD2. CDR1 and CDR2 (germline): SGHTA, FQGNSA. This CDR3 is built from 13 residues. After removal of 6 bases from V and 7 bases from J, the junction contained 7 bases not matched to a gene.

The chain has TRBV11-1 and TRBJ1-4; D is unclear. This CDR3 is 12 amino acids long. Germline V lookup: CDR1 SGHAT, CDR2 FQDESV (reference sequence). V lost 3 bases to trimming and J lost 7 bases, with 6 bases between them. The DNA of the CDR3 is TGTGCCAGCAGCTTCTCGGGTGAAAAACTGTTTTTT. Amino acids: CASSFSGEKLFF.

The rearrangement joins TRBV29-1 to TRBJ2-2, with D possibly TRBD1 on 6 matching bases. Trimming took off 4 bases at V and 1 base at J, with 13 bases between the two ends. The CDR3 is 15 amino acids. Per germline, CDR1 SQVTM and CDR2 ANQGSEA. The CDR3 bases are TGCAGCGTTGCGACCGGGACAAAGAACACCGGGGAGCTGTTTTTT. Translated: CSVATGTKNTGELFF.

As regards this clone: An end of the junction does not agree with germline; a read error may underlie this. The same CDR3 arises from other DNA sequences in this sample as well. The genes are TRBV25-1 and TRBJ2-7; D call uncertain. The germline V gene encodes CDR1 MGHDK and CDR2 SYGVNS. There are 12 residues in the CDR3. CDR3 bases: TGTGCTAGCAGTGCCAGCGTCTACGAGCAGTACTTC. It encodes CASSASVYEQYF.

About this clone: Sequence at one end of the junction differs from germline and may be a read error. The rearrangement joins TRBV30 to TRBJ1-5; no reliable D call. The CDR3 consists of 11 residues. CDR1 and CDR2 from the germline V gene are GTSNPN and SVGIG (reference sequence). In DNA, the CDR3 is TGTTCTTTGGGCCAACAATCAGCCCCAGCATTT. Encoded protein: CSLGQQSAPAF.

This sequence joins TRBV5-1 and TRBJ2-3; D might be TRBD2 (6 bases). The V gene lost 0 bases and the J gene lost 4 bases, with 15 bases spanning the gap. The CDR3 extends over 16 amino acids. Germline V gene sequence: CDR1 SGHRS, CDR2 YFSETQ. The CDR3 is CASSLDLAGRSDTQYF. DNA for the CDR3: TGCGCCAGCAGCTTGGATTTGGCGGGAAGGTCAGATACGCAGTATTTT.

For the CDR3, the DNA is TGTGCCAGCAGTTACCTACAGGGTATATTCTACGAGCAGTACTTC. It yields the protein CASSYLQGIFYEQYF. The rearrangement uses TRBV6-6 and TRBJ2-7; the D gene is possibly TRBD1 (6 bases). Trimming shortened V by 2 bases and J by 3 bases, and 14 bases separated the two germline ends. The CDR3 has 15 amino acids. Looked up from germline, CDR1 is MNHNY and CDR2 is SVGAGI (reference sequence).

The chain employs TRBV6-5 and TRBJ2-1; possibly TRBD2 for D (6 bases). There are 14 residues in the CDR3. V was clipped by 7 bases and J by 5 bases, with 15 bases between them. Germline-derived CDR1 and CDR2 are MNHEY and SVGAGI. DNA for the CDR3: TGTGCCAGCAAGATGGGACTGGCGAACAATGAGCAGTTCTTC. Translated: CASKMGLANNEQFF.

CDR3 nucleotides: TGTGCCATCAGAACCCCTGGGGGCAGGGGGAAGGGGAACACTGAAGCTTTCTTT. Encoded protein: CAIRTPGGRGKGNTEAFF. V and J are TRBV10-3 and TRBJ1-1, with TRBD1 matching over 7 bases. Germline trimming cut 6 bases from V and 1 base from J; bases unmatched to any gene: 17. Germline V gene sequence: CDR1 ENHRY, CDR2 SYGVKD. The CDR3 contains 18 residues.

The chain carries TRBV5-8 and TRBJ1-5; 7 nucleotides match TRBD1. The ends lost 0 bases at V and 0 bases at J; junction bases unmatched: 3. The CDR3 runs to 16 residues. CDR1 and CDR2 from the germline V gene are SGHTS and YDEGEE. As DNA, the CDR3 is TGTGCCAGCAGCTTGGGGGGACAGTTTAGCAATCAGCCCCAGCATTTT. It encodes CASSLGGQFSNQPQHF. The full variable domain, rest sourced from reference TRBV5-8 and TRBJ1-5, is EAGVTQSPTHLIKTRGQQATLRCSPISGHTSVYWYQQALGLGLQFLLWYDEGEERNRGNFPPRFSGRQFPNYSSELNVNALELEDSALYLCASSLGGQFSNQPQHFGDGTRLSIL.

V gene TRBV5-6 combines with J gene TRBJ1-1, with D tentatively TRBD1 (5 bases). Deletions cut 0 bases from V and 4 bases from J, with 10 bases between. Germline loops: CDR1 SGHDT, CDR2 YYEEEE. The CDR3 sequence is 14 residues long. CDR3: CASSLGPGITEAFF. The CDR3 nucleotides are TGTGCCAGCAGCTTGGGACCAGGGATCACTGAAGCTTTCTTT.

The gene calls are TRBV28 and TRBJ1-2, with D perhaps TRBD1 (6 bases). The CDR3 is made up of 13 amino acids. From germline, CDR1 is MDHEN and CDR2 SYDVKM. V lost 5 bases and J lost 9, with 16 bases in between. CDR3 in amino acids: CASSAINRVRYTF. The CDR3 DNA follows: TGTGCCAGCAGTGCGATAAACAGGGTTCGCTACACCTTC.

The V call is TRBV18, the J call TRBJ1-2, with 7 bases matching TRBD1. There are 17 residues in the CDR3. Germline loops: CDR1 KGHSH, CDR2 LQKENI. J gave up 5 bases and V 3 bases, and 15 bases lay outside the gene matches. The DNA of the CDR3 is TGTGCCAGCTCACCGCAGCGACAGGGATTATCTGGGTATGGCTACACCTTC. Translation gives CASSPQRQGLSGYGYTF.

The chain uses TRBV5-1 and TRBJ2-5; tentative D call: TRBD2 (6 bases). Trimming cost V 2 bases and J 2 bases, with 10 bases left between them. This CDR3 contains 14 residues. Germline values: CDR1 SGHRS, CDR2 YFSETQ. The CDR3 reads CASSLAGWQETQYF. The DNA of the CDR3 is TGCGCCAGCAGCTTAGCGGGTTGGCAAGAGACCCAGTACTTC.

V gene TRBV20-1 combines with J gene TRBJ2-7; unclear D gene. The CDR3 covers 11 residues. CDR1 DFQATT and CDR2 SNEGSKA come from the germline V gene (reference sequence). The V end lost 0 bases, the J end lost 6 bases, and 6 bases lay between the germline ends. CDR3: CSARDGPEQYF. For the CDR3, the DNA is TGCAGTGCTAGAGATGGGCCCGAGCAGTACTTC.

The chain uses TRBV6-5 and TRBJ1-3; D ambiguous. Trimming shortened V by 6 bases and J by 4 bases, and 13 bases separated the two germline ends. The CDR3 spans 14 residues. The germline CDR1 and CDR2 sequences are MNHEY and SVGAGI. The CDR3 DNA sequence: TGTGCCAGCAGCCCCACAGTCTCCGGAAACACCATATATTTT. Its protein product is CASSPTVSGNTIYF.